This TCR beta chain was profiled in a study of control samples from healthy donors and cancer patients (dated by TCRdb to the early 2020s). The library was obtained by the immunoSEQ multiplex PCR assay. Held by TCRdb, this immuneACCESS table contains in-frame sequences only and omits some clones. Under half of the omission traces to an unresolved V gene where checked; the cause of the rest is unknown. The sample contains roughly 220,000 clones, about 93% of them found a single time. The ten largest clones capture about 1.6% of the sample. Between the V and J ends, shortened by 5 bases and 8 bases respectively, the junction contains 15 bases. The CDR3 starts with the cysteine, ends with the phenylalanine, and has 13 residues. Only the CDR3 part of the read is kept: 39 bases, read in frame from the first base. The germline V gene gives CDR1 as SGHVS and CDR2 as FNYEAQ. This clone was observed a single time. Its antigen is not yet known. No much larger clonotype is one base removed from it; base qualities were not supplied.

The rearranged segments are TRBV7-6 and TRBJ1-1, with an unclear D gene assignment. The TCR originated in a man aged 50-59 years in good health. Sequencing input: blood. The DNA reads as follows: TGTGCCAGCAGCAAAAATCGTGTGGGGGAAGCTTTCTTT. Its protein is CASSKNRVGEAFF.